Below are 17 T cell receptor beta chains sequenced from a single sample in a study of blood T cell repertoires in COVID-19. The repertoire was sequenced with immunoSEQ multiplex PCR; TCRdb's copy has only in-frame clones and lacks some. The sample yields under 60,000 clones, approximately 86% seen once. Material for sequencing was peripheral blood. The receptor source for this set is a human donor with acute or convalescent COVID-19. The donor label of this sample is uncertain.

The chain couples TRBV14 to TRBJ1-3; 10 bases map to TRBD1. CDR3 length equals 15 residues. Per the germline V gene, CDR1 is SGHDN and CDR2 is FVKESK. V trimming: 3 bases; J trimming: 8 bases; junction bases outside the gene matches: 7. CDR3 DNA sequence: TGTGCCAGCAGCCAGCTCGACAGGGGGCCGTACACCATATATTTT. Protein sequence: CASSQLDRGPYTIYF. The entire variable domain, with the rest obtained from reference TRBV14 and TRBJ1-3, is as follows: EAGVTQFPSHSVIEKGQTVTLRCDPISGHDNLYWYRRVMGKEIKFLLHFVKESKQDESGMPNNRFLAERTGGTYSTLKVQPAELEDSGVYFCASSQLDRGPYTIYFGEGSWLTVV.

This rearrangement joins TRBV6-6 to TRBJ1-2, with 7 bases that match TRBD1. CDR1 MNHNY and CDR2 SVGAGI come from the germline V gene (reference sequence). V shed 0 bases, J shed 4 bases, and the junction held 5 bases outside the gene matches. The CDR3 contains 15 residues. The CDR3 DNA reads TGTGCCAGCAGTTACTCGTTACAGGGGACCTATGGCTACACCTTC. Its translation: CASSYSLQGTYGYTF.

The rearrangement links TRBV14 to TRBJ2-3; D call uncertain. Germline CDR1 SGHDN, CDR2 FVKESK. Trimming removed 4 bases at V and 3 bases at J, with 8 bases between. This CDR3 spans 13 amino acids. The CDR3 DNA reads as TGTGCCAGCAGCCGTGCTATGACAGATACGCAGTATTTT. Protein: CASSRAMTDTQYF.

V and J are TRBV30 and TRBJ2-3, with 9 bases identical to TRBD2. CDR1 and CDR2 (germline): GTSNPN, SVGIG (reference sequence). Trimming took 0 bases from V and 4 from J; bases not matched to a gene: 5. The CDR3 runs to 15 residues. The CDR3 DNA is TGTGCCTGGAGTGTACGACCTAGCGGGGCAGATACGCAGTATTTT. Protein sequence: CAWSVRPSGADTQYF.

The V gene is TRBV5-1, the J gene TRBJ2-7, with 9 bases matching TRBD1. Germline V CDR1 and CDR2: SGHRS, YFSETQ. V gave up 4 bases and J gave up 6 bases; unmatched junction bases: 2. There are 12 residues in the CDR3. CDR3 DNA sequence: TGCGCCAGCAGCCGGGACAGGGTCGAGCAGTACTTC. Its protein product is CASSRDRVEQYF. The variable domain in full, completed from reference TRBV5-1 and TRBJ2-7, reads KAGVTQTPRYLIKTRGQQVTLSCSPISGHRSVSWYQQTPGQGLQFLFEYFSETQRNKGNFPGRFSGRQFSNSRSEMNVSTLELGDSALYLCASSRDRVEQYFGPGTRLTVT.

This clone was detected once. The chain uses TRBV30 and TRBJ1-2; TRBD1 matches 9 bases. The germline CDR1 and CDR2 sequences are GTSNPN and SVGIG (reference sequence). The CDR3 totals 15 residues. Trimming cost V 2 bases and J 6 bases; bases outside gene matches: 10. This CDR3 reads CAWSFGTGPRDGYTF. The DNA for the CDR3 is TGTGCCTGGAGTTTCGGGACAGGGCCTAGGGATGGCTACACCTTC.

V usage is TRBV10-3 and J usage is TRBJ1-1; 7 bases line up with TRBD1. Germline CDR1 and CDR2: ENHRY and SYGVKD. The CDR3 extends over 13 amino acids. Trimming at V came to 6 bases and at J to 6 bases, leaving 7 bases not matched to a gene. The CDR3 sequence is CAISPGGAAEAFF. In DNA form, the CDR3 reads TGTGCCATCAGCCCAGGGGGAGCAGCTGAAGCTTTCTTT.

This chain links TRBV15 with TRBJ2-5, with D maybe TRBD2 (5 bases). Trimming took 0 bases from V and 6 from J, leaving 17 bases between them. The length of the CDR3 is 16 residues. Germline V CDR1 and CDR2: LNHNV, YYDKDF (reference sequence). CDR3 in amino acids: CATSREGPRAIKTQYF. CDR3 sequence (DNA): TGTGCCACCAGCAGAGAGGGCCCGCGGGCCATAAAGACCCAGTACTTC.

J is TRBJ1-1 and V is TRBV6-4, with D tentatively TRBD1 (5 bases). The V and J ends lost 4 bases and 2 bases respectively, with 8 bases between them. This CDR3 has 13 residues. Germline loops: CDR1 MRHNA, CDR2 SNTAGT. This chain's CDR3 is CASSGQRNTEAFF. In DNA, the CDR3 is TGTGCCAGCAGTGGACAGAGAAACACTGAAGCTTTCTTT.

This sequence joins TRBV5-6 and TRBJ2-1, with 10 nucleotides matching TRBD2. Losses at the gene ends were 2 bases for V and 16 bases for J; bases not matched to a gene: 21. Germline loops: CDR1 SGHDT, CDR2 YYEEEE. The CDR3 sequence is 17 residues long. The CDR3, as DNA: TGTGCCAGCAGCTTTACCTTTACCGGGACTAGCGCGCCGGGGTATTTCTTC. It specifies CASSFTFTGTSAPGYFF.

The rearrangement links TRBV18 to TRBJ1-4; D is perhaps TRBD1 (6 bases). The CDR3 runs 15 residues. CDR1 and CDR2 (germline): KGHSH, LQKENI. The V end was cut by 2 bases, the J end by 9 bases, with 16 bases between. For the CDR3, the DNA is TGTGCCAGCTCACCAGAAGGAAACAGGGATCAAAAACTGTTTTTT. Protein product: CASSPEGNRDQKLFF.

J is TRBJ2-2 and V is TRBV28; TRBD1 aligns across 7 bases. This CDR3 contains 16 residues. Germline loops: CDR1 MDHEN, CDR2 SYDVKM. Trimming at V came to 8 bases and at J to 4 bases, leaving 13 bases not matched to a gene. CDR3 loop: CASGTSGGDFTGELFF. Here the CDR3 DNA reads TGTGCCAGCGGAACATCAGGGGGAGATTTCACCGGGGAGCTGTTTTTT.

Of note for this clone: The junction and the germline gene differ at one end; a read error may be behind it. The chain joins TRBV28 to TRBJ2-7; TRBD2 agrees at 11 bases. Germline V gene lookup returns CDR1 MDHEN and CDR2 SYDVKM. The CDR3 totals 13 residues. The DNA for the CDR3 is TGTGCCAGCAGTTCCCCGACGCCGGGGACTAGCGGCTTC. This codes for CASSSPTPGTSGF.

The chain is built from TRBV5-1 and TRBJ2-7; TRBD2 is a possible D gene (6 bases). Per the germline V gene, CDR1 is SGHRS and CDR2 is YFSETQ. Deletions cut 4 bases from V and 6 bases from J, with 14 bases between. This CDR3 contains 13 residues. CDR3 region: CASSRERVGEQYF. CDR3 nucleotide sequence: TGCGCCAGCAGCCGGGAGCGGGTGGGCGAGCAGTACTTC.

The chain combines TRBV15 with TRBJ2-7; D possibly corresponds to TRBD1 (5 bases). Germline CDR1 is LNHNV and CDR2 is YYDKDF (reference sequence). This CDR3 is 15 amino acids long. Trimming removed 0 bases at V and 5 bases at J, with 14 bases between. The CDR3: CATSRDRGAFHEQYV. The CDR3 region has the DNA TGTGCCACCAGCAGAGATAGGGGTGCCTTCCACGAGCAGTACGTC.

This clone is a singleton in its sample. J is TRBJ2-7 and V is TRBV5-1; 10 bases map to TRBD1. The germline CDR1 and CDR2 sequences are SGHRS and YFSETQ. J was trimmed by 6 bases and V by 3 bases; bases with no gene match: 6. This CDR3 contains 14 residues. In nucleotides, the CDR3 is TGCGCCAGCAGCTGGGGACAGGGGACAGGCGAGCAGTACTTC. It is translated as CASSWGQGTGEQYF. Looking up the rest from reference TRBV5-1 and TRBJ2-7 gives the full variable domain: KAGVTQTPRYLIKTRGQQVTLSCSPISGHRSVSWYQQTPGQGLQFLFEYFSETQRNKGNFPGRFSGRQFSNSRSEMNVSTLELGDSALYLCASSWGQGTGEQYFGPGTRLTVT.

This chain joins TRBV6-5 and TRBJ2-3; TRBD1 matches at 8 bases. The germline gives CDR1 MNHEY, CDR2 SVGAGI. V lost 8 bases to trimming and J lost 2 bases; unmatched junction nucleotides: 9. This CDR3 is 15 amino acids long. The CDR3 protein is CASADRQGATDTQYF. The CDR3 DNA follows: TGTGCCAGCGCGGATAGGCAGGGGGCCACAGATACGCAGTATTTT.